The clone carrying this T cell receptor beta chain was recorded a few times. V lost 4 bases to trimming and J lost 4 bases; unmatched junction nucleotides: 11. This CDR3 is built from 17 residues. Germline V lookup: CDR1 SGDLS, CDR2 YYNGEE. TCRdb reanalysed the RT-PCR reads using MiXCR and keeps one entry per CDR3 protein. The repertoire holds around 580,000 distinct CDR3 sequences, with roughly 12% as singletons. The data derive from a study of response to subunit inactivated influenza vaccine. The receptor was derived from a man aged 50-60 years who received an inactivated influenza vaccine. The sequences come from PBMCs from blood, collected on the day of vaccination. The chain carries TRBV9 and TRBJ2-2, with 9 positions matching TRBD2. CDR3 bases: TGTGCCAGCAGCTTTGCCCCTCTAGCGGGGTCCACCGGGGAGCTGTTTTTT. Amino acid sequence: CASSFAPLAGSTGELFF.